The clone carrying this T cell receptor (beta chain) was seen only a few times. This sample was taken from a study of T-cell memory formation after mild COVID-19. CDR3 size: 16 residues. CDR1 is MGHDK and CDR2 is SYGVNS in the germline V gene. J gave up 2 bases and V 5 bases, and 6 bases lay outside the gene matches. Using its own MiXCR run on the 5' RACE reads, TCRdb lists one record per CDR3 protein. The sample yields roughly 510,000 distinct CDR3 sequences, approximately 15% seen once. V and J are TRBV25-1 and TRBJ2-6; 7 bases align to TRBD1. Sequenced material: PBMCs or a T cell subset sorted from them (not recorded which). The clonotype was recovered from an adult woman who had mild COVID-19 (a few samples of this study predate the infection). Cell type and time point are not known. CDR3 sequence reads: CASSLDRVAGANVLTF. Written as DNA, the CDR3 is TGTGCCAGCAGTCTCGACAGGGTAGCTGGGGCCAACGTCCTGACTTTC.